Listed below are T cell receptor beta chains from one sample, sequenced in a study of Ad26.COV2.S vaccination and SARS-CoV-2 variants. Repertoires were generated with immunoSEQ multiplex PCR, while TCRdb's copy carries only in-frame clones and drops some. The sample has a few hundred thousand clones, 87% seen once; the top ten hold 2.9%. The sample was peripheral blood, taken in a trial of Ad26.COV2.S vaccine versus placebo. All receptors derive from a person between 18 and 65 years old who received the Ad26.COV2.S COVID-19 vaccine or a placebo. Each CDR3 is given with its conserved first and last residue. Fields, in order: J gene, V gene, CDR3 length, clone size, D gene, CDR3 protein, CDR3 DNA. D genes are given only for firm matches. Clone size is given for some rows only: seen once, a few or many times, or a class if the clone is expanded.

TRBJ1-2	TRBV19	14	once	-	CASSIGGGDYGYTF	TGTGCCAGTAGTATAGGTGGAGGGGACTATGGCTACACCTTC
TRBJ1-6	TRBV5-1	13	-	-	CASSLTANSPLHF	TGCGCCAGCAGCTTGACAGCTAATTCACCCCTCCACTTT
TRBJ1-5	TRBV30	13	-	-	CAWSVAMRQPQHF	TGTGCCTGGAGTGTGGCCATGAGGCAGCCCCAGCATTTT
TRBJ1-1	TRBV6-2/TRBV6-3	18	-	-	CASSYSDREAGLTLEAFF	TGTGCCAGCAGTTACTCAGATCGGGAGGCTGGCCTCACCTTAGAAGCTTTCTTT
TRBJ2-5	TRBV3-1/TRBV3-2	14	-	-	CASSQRGGQETQYF	TGTGCCAGCAGCCAACGAGGGGGCCAAGAGACCCAGTACTTC
TRBJ1-6	TRBV5-6	15	once	-	CASSNDRRYNSPLHF	TGTGCCAGCAGTAACGACAGGCGCTATAATTCACCCCTCCACTTT
TRBJ2-2	TRBV5-1	16	-	TRBD1	CASSLGGTGNTGELFF	TGCGCCAGCAGCTTGGGGGGGACAGGAAACACCGGGGAGCTGTTTTTT
TRBJ2-1	TRBV5-4	15	-	TRBD1	CASSTQGSSYNEQFF	TGTGCCAGCAGCACACAGGGGAGCTCCTACAATGAGCAGTTCTTC
TRBJ2-7	TRBV5-1	14	few	-	CASRNSQNSYEQYF	TGCGCCAGCAGGAACAGTCAGAACTCCTACGAGCAGTACTTC
TRBJ2-2	TRBV19	18	-	-	CASYTERKGSGLPGELFF	TGTGCCAGTTACACAGAAAGGAAGGGATCGGGTCTTCCCGGGGAGCTGTTTTTT
TRBJ1-6	TRBV14	15	-	TRBD1	CASSPRTGPNSPLHF	TGTGCCAGCAGCCCCCGGACAGGGCCGAATTCACCCCTCCACTTT
TRBJ2-1	TRBV7-9	14	-	-	CASSIVQGYNEQFF	TGTGCCAGCAGCATCGTCCAGGGGTACAATGAGCAGTTCTTC
TRBJ2-7	TRBV9	13	-	-	CARPDCTEYEQYF	TGTGCCAGACCTGATTGTACTGAATACGAGCAGTACTTC
TRBJ2-1	TRBV10-2	11	once	-	CASSSYNEQFF	TGCGCCAGCAGTAGTTACAATGAGCAGTTCTTC
TRBJ2-1	TRBV11-3	14	once	-	CASSRTVGGGRQFF	TGTGCCAGCAGCCGCACCGTGGGGGGTGGACGGCAGTTCTTC
TRBJ2-3	TRBV12-5	17	-	-	CASGLVLDRTLTDTQYF	TGTGCTAGTGGTTTGGTACTCGACCGAACACTAACAGATACGCAGTATTTT
TRBJ2-5	TRBV7-9	16	-	TRBD1	CASSPDRGRVGETQYF	TGTGCCAGCAGCCCCGACAGGGGGCGCGTAGGAGAGACCCAGTACTTC
TRBJ2-3	TRBV7-2	15	-	TRBD1	CASSPTGERGDTQYF	TGTGCCAGCAGCCCGACAGGGGAACGTGGAGATACGCAGTATTTT
TRBJ2-7	TRBV4-1	15	-	-	CASSQDGVGSYEQYF	TGCGCCAGCAGCCAAGACGGAGTCGGTTCCTACGAGCAGTACTTC
TRBJ2-3	TRBV18	13	-	-	CASSPPMGDTQYF	TGTGCCAGCTCACCACCCATGGGGGATACGCAGTATTTT
TRBJ2-1	TRBV6-6	16	-	TRBD2	CASSGYSGRAGGEQFF	TGTGCCAGCAGTGGCTATAGCGGGAGGGCCGGGGGTGAGCAGTTCTTC
TRBJ1-2	TRBV7-9	16	-	TRBD1	CASSLPEQGAAYGYTF	TGTGCCAGCAGCTTGCCCGAACAGGGGGCGGCCTATGGCTACACCTTC